This T cell receptor (beta chain) stems from a study of T cells in Graves' hyperthyroidism and ophthalmopathy. This CDR3 region has 14 residues. V lost 5 bases to trimming and J lost 1 base, with 11 bases between them. Germline V gives CDR1 SGHTA, CDR2 FQGTGA. This clonotype was picked up many times. Researchers amplified the TCR beta CDR3 regions from RNA transcripts. HTBI primers were the set used in a first-round RT-PCR of the TCR CDR3. TCRdb reprocessed the multiplex PCR reads via MiXCR and lists one record per CDR3 protein. The sample holds approximately 600,000 distinct CDR3 sequences, roughly 13% seen once.

The sequence was obtained from a woman in her twenties or thirties with Graves' hyperthyroidism that later progressed to Graves' ophthalmopathy. The chain uses TRBV7-3 and TRBJ1-1, with D maybe TRBD1 (6 bases). The specimen was blood. The CDR3, as DNA: TGTGCCAGCAGCCCGGGACACCAGAACACTGAAGCTTTCTTT. It is translated as CASSPGHQNTEAFF. Drawing the rest from reference TRBV7-3 and TRBJ1-1, the complete variable domain is GAGVSQTPSNKVTEKGKYVELRCDPISGHTALYWYRQSLGQGPEFLIYFQGTGAADDSGLPNDRFFAVRPEGSVSTLKIQRTERGDSAVYLCASSPGHQNTEAFFGQGTRLTVV.